The 8 T cell receptor beta chains below all came from one sample that was sequenced in a study of CD8 T cells in Susac syndrome. Random hexamers primed reverse transcription of 0.5 to 1 ug RNA. One entry per CDR3 protein results from TCRdb running MiXCR on the immunoSEQ multiplex PCR reads. The sample records roughly 70,000 distinct CDR3 sequences, 96% being singletons. The sample comprised CD4+ T cells from PBMCs. The origin of the receptors is a human donor with multiple sclerosis.

The rearrangement uses TRBV2 and TRBJ1-5, with unresolved D. In germline, CDR1 is SNHLY, CDR2 FYNNEI. The ends were cut back, 8 bases at V and 4 bases at J, with 12 bases in the middle. The CDR3 consists of 13 residues. The CDR3 region has the DNA TGTGCCAGCCAGCGACAAAGGAATCAGCCCCAGCATTTT. This sequence encodes CASQRQRNQPQHF.

V usage is TRBV12-3 or TRBV12-4 and J usage is TRBJ2-5; TRBD1 might be the D (6 bases). CDR3 length: 16 residues. V lost 6 bases, J lost 0 bases, and 17 bases lay in between. The CDR3 loop is CASRKGLGHNQETQYF. CDR3 nucleotide sequence: TGTGCCAGCAGGAAGGGTTTGGGACACAACCAAGAGACCCAGTACTTC.

The rearrangement joins TRBV20-1 to TRBJ2-5, with 7 bases that match TRBD2. The germline V gene encodes CDR1 DFQATT and CDR2 SNEGSKA (reference sequence). J was trimmed by 2 bases and V by 8 bases; bases with no gene match: 8. The CDR3 extends over 13 amino acids. CDR3 amino acids: CSPRASGQETQYF. CDR3 DNA sequence: TGCAGTCCCCGGGCTAGCGGACAAGAGACCCAGTACTTC.

The chain's CDR3 is CASSLDWGAGANVLTF. The DNA of the CDR3 is TGCGCCAGCAGCTTGGATTGGGGAGCTGGGGCCAACGTCCTGACTTTC. The V and J genes are TRBV5-1 and TRBJ2-6, with D perhaps matching TRBD2 (5 bases). Germline-derived CDR1 and CDR2 are SGHRS and YFSETQ. This CDR3 has 16 residues. Trimming pared 0 bases from V and 2 bases from J, leaving 9 bases between.

The chain has TRBV29-1 and TRBJ1-1; D is uncertain. CDR3 length equals 14 residues. Trimming pared 0 bases from V and 0 bases from J, leaving 8 bases between. Germline CDR1 reads SQVTM; CDR2 reads ANQGSEA. Written as DNA, the CDR3 is TGCAGCGTTGAAGAACCAGACATGAACACTGAAGCTTTCTTT. Translating gives CSVEEPDMNTEAFF.

This chain connects TRBV20-1 to TRBJ1-1; D gene uncertain. The V end lost 3 bases, the J end lost 6 bases, and 8 bases lay between the germline ends. Germline V gene sequence: CDR1 DFQATT, CDR2 SNEGSKA (reference sequence). The CDR3 totals 11 residues. The CDR3 sequence: CSASRGPEAFF. The CDR3 nucleotides read TGCAGTGCTAGCAGAGGGCCTGAAGCTTTCTTT.

This rearrangement joins TRBV30 to TRBJ2-7, with D tentatively TRBD1 or TRBD2 (5 bases each). The ends were cut back, 3 bases at V and 6 bases at J, with 9 bases in the middle. The CDR3 contains 11 residues. Looked up from germline, CDR1 is GTSNPN and CDR2 is SVGIG (reference sequence). The CDR3 region is CAWSRDGEQYF. The DNA for the CDR3 is TGTGCCTGGAGCAGGGACGGCGAGCAGTACTTC.

The table lists this clonotype with a count of one. This chain links TRBV12-3 or TRBV12-4 with TRBJ2-5; D not certain. The CDR3 runs 12 residues. Trimming removed 6 bases at V and 5 bases at J, with 10 bases between. The chain's CDR3 is CASSLTLETQYF. CDR3 bases: TGTGCCAGCAGCCTAACCTTGGAGACCCAGTACTTC.